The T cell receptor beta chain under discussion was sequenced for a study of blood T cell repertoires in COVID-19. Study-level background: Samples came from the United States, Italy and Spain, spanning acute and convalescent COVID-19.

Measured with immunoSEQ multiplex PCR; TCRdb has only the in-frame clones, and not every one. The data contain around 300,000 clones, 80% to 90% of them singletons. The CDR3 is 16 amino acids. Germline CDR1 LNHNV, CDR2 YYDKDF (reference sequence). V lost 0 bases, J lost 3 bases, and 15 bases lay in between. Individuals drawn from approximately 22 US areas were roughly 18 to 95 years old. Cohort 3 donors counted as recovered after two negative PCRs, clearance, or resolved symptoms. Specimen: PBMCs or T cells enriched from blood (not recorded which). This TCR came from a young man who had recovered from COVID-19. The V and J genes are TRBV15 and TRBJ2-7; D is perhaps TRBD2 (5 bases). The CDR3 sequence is CATSRDHGRRYYEQYF. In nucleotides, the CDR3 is TGTGCCACCAGCAGAGATCATGGGAGACGGTACTACGAGCAGTACTTC.